This T cell receptor (beta chain) appears in the sequencing data of a study of T-cell reconstitution after alpha-beta-depleted transplantation in children. Comment on this clonotype: Its cognate antigen is unknown.

J was trimmed by 5 bases and V by 2 bases; bases with no gene match: 4. CDR3 length equals 14 residues. Study outcomes and limitations: At around two months after transplant, the alpha-beta T cells were reportedly derived from several hundred expanded clones that came from non-depleted graft cells. After one year, T-cell counts and TCRbeta diversity mostly came from new T cells.

Unique molecular identifiers were used in preparing the TCRbeta library. TCRdb redid the calling of the PCR reads with MiXCR, one entry per CDR3 protein. The sample lists approximately 230,000 distinct CDR3 sequences, approximately 24% seen once, with about 5% in the top ten. This material consisted of PBMCs, mostly from graft donor cells, taken 360 days after TCRalphabeta/CD19-depleted stem cell transplant. This TCR was recovered from a female patient aged 2-9 years who had a stem cell transplant for congenital amegakaryocytic thrombocytopenia, so the T cells may come from the graft donor. The V gene is TRBV12-3 or TRBV12-4, the J gene TRBJ2-7, with 9 bases identical to TRBD2. The chain's CDR3 is CASSLRGLADEQYF. CDR3 bases: TGTGCCAGCAGTTTAAGGGGACTAGCAGACGAGCAGTACTTC.